This TCR beta chain was retrieved from a study of blood T cell repertoires in COVID-19. The CDR3 extends over 17 amino acids. Germline lookup yields CDR1 KGHSH and CDR2 LQKENI. Deletions cut 3 bases from V and 0 bases from J, with 14 bases between. Those who participated ranged in age from about 18 to 89 years and resided in about 24 US areas. The assay was immunoSEQ multiplex PCR, and TCRdb's table has in-frame clones only and misses some. The data contain under 250,000 clones, approximately 85% of them seen just once; the ten biggest clones take up 9.1%. V is TRBV18 and J is TRBJ1-4; D unresolved. The TCR originated in a woman aged 45 to 65 with acute COVID-19. Specimen: PBMCs or T cells enriched from blood (not recorded which). CDR3 in amino acids: CASSPQNARSTNEKLFF. CDR3 bases: TGTGCCAGCTCACCGCAAAACGCCAGGTCAACTAATGAAAAACTGTTTTTT.